This T cell receptor beta chain was sequenced for a study of blood T cell repertoires in COVID-19. The CDR3 runs 14 residues. Trimming cost V 2 bases and J 2 bases; bases outside gene matches: 2. CDR1 SGHNT and CDR2 YYREEE come from the germline V gene (reference sequence). Sequencing used immunoSEQ multiplex PCR; TCRdb keeps in-frame clones, though not all of them. Of 30,000 to 50,000 clones in the sample, about four fifths were seen once. This receptor was obtained from a man aged 70-80 years with acute or convalescent COVID-19. The chain combines TRBV5-4 with TRBJ2-3; 7 nucleotides agree with TRBD2. The sequenced material came from peripheral blood. CDR3 region: CASSLAGYTDTQYF. The DNA of the CDR3 is TGTGCCAGCAGCTTAGCGGGATACACAGATACGCAGTATTTT.